This TCR beta chain derives from a study of cytomegalovirus exposure and HLA in healthy donors. TCRdb's copy holds only in-frame clones and misses some; the assay was immunoSEQ multiplex PCR. The sample carries 80,000 to 95,000 clones, 80% to 95% recorded once. Germline assignment: CDR1 MNHEY and CDR2 SMNVEV (reference sequence). Trimming at V came to 4 bases and at J to 2 bases, leaving 2 bases not matched to a gene. CDR3 length: 14 residues. The sequenced sample consisted of PBMCs. This TCR was sampled from a woman aged 25 to 45 in good health and CMV-seropositive. The J gene is TRBJ2-3, the V gene TRBV27, with TRBD1 identical over 8 bases. The CDR3 sequence: CASSWTGSTDTQYF. The CDR3 coding sequence is TGTGCCAGCAGTTGGACAGGGTCCACAGATACGCAGTATTTT.